This TCR beta chain derives from a study of blood T cell repertoires in COVID-19. In the study overall: The samples span acute and convalescent COVID-19 from the United States, Italy and Spain. From T cells, B-cell-depleted T cells, or PBMCs came the material, which was cDNA or gDNA.

This table comes from immunoSEQ multiplex PCR, and its TCRdb copy is limited to in-frame clones, with some not included. The sample has approximately 28,000 clones; approximately 88% are singletons. From germline, CDR1 is MNHEY and CDR2 SMNVEV (reference sequence). The germline V and J ends were trimmed by 2 bases and 12 bases, with 11 bases remaining between them. The CDR3 sequence is 12 residues long. The V and J genes are TRBV27 and TRBJ2-1; TRBD2 might be the D (7 bases). The sequence came from a human donor in a cohort sampled during active COVID-19. Input material: peripheral blood. The CDR3 DNA reads TGTGCCAGCAGTTTAGGGGGGGCGGGGCAGTTCTTC. Translation: CASSLGGAGQFF.